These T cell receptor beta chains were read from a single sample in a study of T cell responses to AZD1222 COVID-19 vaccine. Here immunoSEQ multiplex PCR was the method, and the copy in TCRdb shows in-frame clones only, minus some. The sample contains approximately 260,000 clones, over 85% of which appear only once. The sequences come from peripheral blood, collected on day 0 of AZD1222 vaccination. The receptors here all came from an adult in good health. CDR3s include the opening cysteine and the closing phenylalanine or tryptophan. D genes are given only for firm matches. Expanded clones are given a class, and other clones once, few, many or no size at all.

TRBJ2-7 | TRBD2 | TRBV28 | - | TGTGCCAGCAGTTTCCGCGGGACTAGCTCCTACGAGCAGTACTTC | CASSFRGTSSYEQYF
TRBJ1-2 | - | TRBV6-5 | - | TGTGCCAGCAGTTACGGCCAGGGGTTCTATGGCTACACCTTC | CASSYGQGFYGYTF
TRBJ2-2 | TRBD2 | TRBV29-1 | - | TGCAGCGTTGTGGCTAGCGGGAACACCGGGGAGCTGTTTTTT | CSVVASGNTGELFF
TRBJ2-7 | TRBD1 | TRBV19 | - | TGTGCCAGTAGACGAACCGGGACAGGCTCGTTCTACGAGCAGTACTTC | CASRRTGTGSFYEQYF
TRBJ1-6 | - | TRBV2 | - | TGTGCCAGCAGTGAAGCGTCTCACCGGTATTCACCCCTCCACTTT | CASSEASHRYSPLHF
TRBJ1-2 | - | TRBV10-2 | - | TGCGCCAGCAGTGAAACAGGGAATGGCTACACCTTC | CASSETGNGYTF
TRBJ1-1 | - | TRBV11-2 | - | TGTGCCAGCAGCTTAGGAGACGTAACTGAAGCTTTCTTT | CASSLGDVTEAFF
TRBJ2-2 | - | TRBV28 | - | TGTGCCAGCAGTTGGGGGACGGGGAACACCGGGGAGCTGTTTTTT | CASSWGTGNTGELFF
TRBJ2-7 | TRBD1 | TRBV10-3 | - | TGTGCCATCAGTGAGAGAAGAGGACAGGAGAACGGGCAGTACTTC | CAISERRGQENGQYF
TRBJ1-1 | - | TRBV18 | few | TGTGCCAGCTCACCACGGAATCGGGGGCTGAGCACTGAAGCTTTCTTT | CASSPRNRGLSTEAFF
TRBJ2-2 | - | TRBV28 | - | TGTGCCAGCAGTCCATCCTTGGGAGACACCGGGGAGCTGTTTTTT | CASSPSLGDTGELFF
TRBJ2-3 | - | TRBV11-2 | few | TGTGCCAGCAGCTTGGGGGCCGCCGAGGCGCAGTATTTT | CASSLGAAEAQYF
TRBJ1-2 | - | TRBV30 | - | TGTGCCTGGAGTGACTATGGCTACACCTTC | CAWSDYGYTF
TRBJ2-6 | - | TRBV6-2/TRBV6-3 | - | TGTGCCAGCAACCCCCCAGGGCCCGGGGCCAACGTCCTGACTTTC | CASNPPGPGANVLTF
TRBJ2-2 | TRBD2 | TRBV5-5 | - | TGTGCCAGCAGCTTACTTAGCGGGAGCTTAACCGGGGAGCTGTTTTTT | CASSLLSGSLTGELFF
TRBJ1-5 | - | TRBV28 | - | TGTGCCAGCAGTCTCACGACCTGGCGGGGGCCCCAGCATTTT | CASSLTTWRGPQHF
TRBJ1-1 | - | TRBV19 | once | TGTGCCAGCGGGGGGACCGGCGGGGGCACTGAAGCTTTCTTT | CASGGTGGGTEAFF
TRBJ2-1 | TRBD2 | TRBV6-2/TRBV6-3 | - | TGTGCCAGCAGTTACCCAGGACTAGCGGCTTACAATGAGCAGTTCTTC | CASSYPGLAAYNEQFF